Sequencing of this T cell receptor beta chain was carried out in a study of post-analysis software for immune sequencing data. Broader study findings: In patients, four to six TRBV segments were more frequent than in controls, with TRBV5-6, TRBV5-1 and TRBV20-1 among them.

In its sample, this clonotype was seen a few times. The target antigen is unknown. Every TCR beta cDNA library bore unique molecular identifiers. Out of roughly 0.95 to 11 million T cells, 470,000 or so cDNA molecules were generated. One entry per CDR3 protein results from TCRdb running MiXCR on the PCR reads. The table records about 820,000 distinct CDR3 sequences, approximately 53% of them present only once. Looked up from germline, CDR1 is DFQATT and CDR2 is SNEGSKA (reference sequence). Trimming stripped 3 bases from V and 2 bases from J, with 9 bases between. The length of the CDR3 is 13 residues.

V is TRBV20-1 and J is TRBJ2-3; D might be TRBD2 (5 bases). The clonotype comes from a girl between 10 and 17 years old with multiple sclerosis. Sequencing used blood. The DNA for the CDR3 is TGCAGTGCTAGTCTTAGCGACACAGATACGCAGTATTTT. It yields the protein CSASLSDTDTQYF.